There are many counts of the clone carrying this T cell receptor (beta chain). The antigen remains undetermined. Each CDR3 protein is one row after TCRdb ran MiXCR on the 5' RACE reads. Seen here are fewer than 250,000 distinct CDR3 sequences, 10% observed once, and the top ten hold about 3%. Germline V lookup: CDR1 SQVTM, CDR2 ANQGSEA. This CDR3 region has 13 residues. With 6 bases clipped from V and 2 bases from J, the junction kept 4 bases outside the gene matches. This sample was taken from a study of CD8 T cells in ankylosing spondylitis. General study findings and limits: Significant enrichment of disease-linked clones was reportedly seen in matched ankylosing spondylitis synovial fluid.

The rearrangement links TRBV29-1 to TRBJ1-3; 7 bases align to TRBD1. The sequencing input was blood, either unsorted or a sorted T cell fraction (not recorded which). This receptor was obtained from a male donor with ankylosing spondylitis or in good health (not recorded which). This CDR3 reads CSVSGGPGNTIYF. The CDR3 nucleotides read TGCAGCGTCTCAGGGGGGCCTGGAAACACCATATATTTT.